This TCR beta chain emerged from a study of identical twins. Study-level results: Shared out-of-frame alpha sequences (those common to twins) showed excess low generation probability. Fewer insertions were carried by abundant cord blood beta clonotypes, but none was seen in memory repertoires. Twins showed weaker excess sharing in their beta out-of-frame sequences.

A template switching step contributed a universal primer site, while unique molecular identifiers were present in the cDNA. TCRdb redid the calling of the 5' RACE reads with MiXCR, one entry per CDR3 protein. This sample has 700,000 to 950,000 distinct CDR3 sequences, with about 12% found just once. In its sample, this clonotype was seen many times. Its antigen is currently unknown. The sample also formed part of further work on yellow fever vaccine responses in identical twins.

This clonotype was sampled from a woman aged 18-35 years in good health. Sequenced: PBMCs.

The CDR3 DNA reads as TGCGCCAGCAGCCAAGGTCTGGTTTCCAATGAGCAGTTCTTC. This translates into CASSQGLVSNEQFF. The chain uses TRBV4-1 and TRBJ2-1; D unclear. CDR3 length: 14 amino acids. Germline lookup yields CDR1 MGHRA and CDR2 YSYEKL. Trimming pared 1 base from V and 6 bases from J, leaving 10 bases between.